These 13 T cell receptor beta chains share one sample of origin, sequenced in a study of CD8 T cells in ankylosing spondylitis. Study outcomes and limitations: There was a TCR beta motif, made of fewer than 10 highly homologous variants, that appeared characteristic of ankylosing spondylitis blood.

The antigens these receptors bind are not known. TCRdb reprocessed the 5' RACE reads via MiXCR and lists one record per CDR3 protein. Here the sample spans around 890,000 distinct CDR3 sequences, 12% being singletons. The sequenced sample was blood, either unsorted or a sorted T cell fraction (not recorded which). Every receptor here comes from a male donor with ankylosing spondylitis.

This clonotype was seen a few times. V usage is TRBV2 and J usage is TRBJ2-1; TRBD2 matches at 13 bases. The CDR3 is made up of 19 amino acids. After removal of 10 bases from V and 0 bases from J, the junction contained 15 bases not matched to a gene. The V gene's germline CDR1 is SNHLY and CDR2 FYNNEI. The DNA for the CDR3 is TGTGCCATCTGTTCGACGACTAGCGGGAGGTCTTACTCCTACAATGAGCAGTTCTTC. Its translation: CAICSTTSGRSYSYNEQFF.

This clonotype turned up a few times. V usage is TRBV21-1 and J usage is TRBJ2-2. TRBV21-1 constitutes a pseudogene. The CDR3 totals 16 residues. CDR3 protein: CASSKRRLSNTGELFF. CDR3 DNA: TGTGCCAGCAGCAAACGGCGACTGTCGAACACCGGGGAGCTGTTTTTT.

The V gene is TRBV20-1, the J gene TRBJ2-7, with D perhaps given as TRBD1 or TRBD2 (5 bases each). There are 14 residues in the CDR3. The V and J ends lost 0 bases and 0 bases respectively, with 9 bases between them. CDR1 and CDR2 (germline): DFQATT, SNEGSKA (reference sequence). CDR3 sequence reads: CSAREAGSSYEQYF. The CDR3 region has the DNA TGCAGTGCTAGAGAGGCAGGGAGCTCCTACGAGCAGTACTTC.

In this sample, this clonotype turned up a few times. The gene calls are TRBV7-2 and TRBJ2-3; 11 nucleotides agree with TRBD2. Trimming took 1 base from V and 5 from J; bases not matched to a gene: 5. Germline V CDR1 and CDR2: SGHTA, FQGNSA. CDR3 length equals 16 residues. This chain's CDR3 is CASSLVAGGLGDTQYF. Written as DNA, the CDR3 is TGTGCCAGCAGCTTAGTAGCGGGGGGGCTTGGAGATACGCAGTATTTT.

The chain carries TRBV4-3 and TRBJ2-2, with D possibly being TRBD2 (5 bases). Germline CDR1 and CDR2: LGHNA and YSLEER. The V end lost 0 bases, the J end lost 3 bases, and 11 bases lay between the germline ends. This CDR3 region has 16 residues. CDR3 region: CASSQDTAVYTGELFF. The CDR3 coding sequence is TGCGCCAGCAGCCAAGATACAGCGGTGTACACCGGGGAGCTGTTTTTT.

The CDR3: CAISIGVRYEQFF. CDR3 coding DNA: TGTGCCATCAGTATCGGGGTTAGGTATGAGCAGTTCTTC. The chain joins TRBV10-3 to TRBJ2-1, with D possibly matching TRBD2 (5 bases). The CDR3 sequence is 13 residues long. Trimming stripped 5 bases from V and 8 bases from J, with 13 bases between. Per germline, CDR1 ENHRY and CDR2 SYGVKD.

The rearrangement links TRBV12-3 or TRBV12-4 to TRBJ2-2; 8 bases are shared with TRBD1. The V and J ends lost 2 bases and 7 bases, in that order; junction bases with no gene match: 6. The CDR3 consists of 15 residues. The CDR3 reads CASSLIQGVIGELFF. The DNA of the CDR3 is TGTGCCAGCAGTTTAATACAGGGGGTGATCGGGGAGCTGTTTTTT.

The CDR3 region has the DNA TGTGCCAGCAGTTACCAGGGGCCTTTCCAAGAGACCCAGTACTTC. Translated, it gives CASSYQGPFQETQYF. The chain combines TRBV6-5 with TRBJ2-5; TRBD1 might be the D (6 bases). The CDR3 is 15 amino acids. The germline CDR1 and CDR2 sequences are MNHEY and SVGAGI. Trimming removed 2 bases at V and 1 base at J, with 11 bases between.

This chain joins TRBV12-3 or TRBV12-4 and TRBJ2-4; D remains ambiguous. The CDR3 length is 13 residues. Trimming stripped 0 bases from V and 7 bases from J, with 7 bases between. DNA of the CDR3: TGTGCCAGCAGTTTAGCGAGTTGGAACATTCAGTACTTC. Amino acids: CASSLASWNIQYF.

The rearrangement uses TRBV5-1 and TRBJ2-7; TRBD2 matches 13 bases. Germline loops: CDR1 SGHRS, CDR2 YFSETQ. The junction had 6 bases not matched to a gene; V was cut back by 4 bases and J by 2 bases. This CDR3 spans 16 amino acids. Written as DNA, the CDR3 is TGCGCCAGCAGCAAGTGGGGACTAGCGGGGACCTACGAGCAGTACTTC. Its protein product is CASSKWGLAGTYEQYF.

The rearrangement links TRBV6-6 to TRBJ1-5; D is ambiguous. Germline CDR1 and CDR2: MNHNY and SVGAGI (reference sequence). The CDR3 consists of 13 residues. Trimming removed 6 bases from V and 4 bases from J, with 10 bases in between. The CDR3 sequence is CASRLSRNQPQHF. The CDR3 DNA reads TGTGCCAGCAGATTGAGCAGAAATCAGCCCCAGCATTTT.

The rearrangement joins TRBV9 to TRBJ1-2; D gene unclear. V lost 0 bases and J lost 2, with 11 bases in between. This CDR3 spans 15 amino acids. CDR1 is SGDLS and CDR2 is YYNGEE in the germline V gene. CDR3 amino acids: CASSVDEGSNYGYTF. CDR3 in DNA: TGTGCCAGCAGCGTAGATGAAGGTTCCAACTATGGCTACACCTTC.

This clonotype has more than one count but fewer than ten. The chain has TRBV20-1 and TRBJ2-3; D gene ambiguous. V lost 8 bases to trimming and J lost 3 bases, with 15 bases between them. Germline V CDR1 and CDR2: DFQATT, SNEGSKA (reference sequence). The CDR3 length is 13 residues. DNA for the CDR3: TGCAGTAAAAGGGTTAGTGGGACAGATACGCAGTATTTT. Protein: CSKRVSGTDTQYF.